The clone carrying this T cell receptor (beta chain) was recorded a few times. Its antigen is unknown. Expressed TCRB transcripts were sequenced because the isolated RNA had all been reverse transcribed beforehand. For naive, central memory and regulatory T cell samples, reads averaged around 3.8 million. The table came from immunoSEQ multiplex PCR; TCRdb's copy has only in-frame clones and leaves some out. The sample includes about 160,000 clones, over 6% of them seen just once. These data belong to a study of beta chain features in type 1 diabetes. Looking at the study overall: Cell yields, gender and age were comparable in patients and healthy donors.

Purity exceeded 95% in all sorted populations. Regarding the study as a whole: Cells that show high TCR expression could be over-represented by cDNA sequencing. A moderate, significant TCRB CDR3 shortening appeared in type 1 diabetes across four CD4+ subsets.

Germline V gives CDR1 KGHSH, CDR2 LQKENI. This CDR3 is 13 amino acids long. Trimming shortened V by 2 bases and J by 1 base, and 5 bases separated the two germline ends. The sample comprised central memory CD4+ T cells from blood. This TCR derives from a man aged 18 to 29 with type 1 diabetes. The chain uses TRBV18 and TRBJ2-5; a weak D match, TRBD2 (5 bases). CDR3 nucleotides: TGTGCCAGCTCACCAGAGGGCCAAGAGACCCAGTACTTC. Translating it yields CASSPEGQETQYF.